The T cell receptor (beta chain) described here comes from a study of graft-versus-host responses after intestinal transplantation. Points from the study as a whole: Allografts of one patient group, those with graft-donor T cell macrochimerism, had high graft-versus-host to host-versus-graft clonal ratios. Some GvH clones were seen earlier in gut or blood, suggesting intestinal origin.

The CDR3 length is 13 residues. V shed 2 bases, J shed 6 bases, and the junction held 1 base outside the gene matches. Germline lookup yields CDR1 SGHRS and CDR2 YFSETQ. This clone was recorded a few times. Its cognate antigen is unknown. The repertoire was sequenced with immunoSEQ multiplex PCR; TCRdb's copy has only in-frame clones and lacks some. The sample lists 80,000 to 95,000 clones, 88% occurring once. Sequences were derived from unstimulated CD4+ T cells sorted from spleen or lymph node cells, sampled before transplant. This chain links TRBV5-1 with TRBJ1-2; TRBD1 matches 10 bases. This sequence was found in a human donor who was the organ donor for an intestinal transplant. The CDR3 here is CASSFGQGDGYTF. The CDR3, as DNA: TGCGCCAGCAGCTTCGGACAGGGGGATGGCTACACCTTC.